This passage covers 23 T cell receptor beta chains from one sample sequenced in a study of patients and donors after allogeneic stem cell transplantation. TCRdb re-called the RT-PCR reads through MiXCR, storing one row per CDR3 protein. The sample contains about a million distinct CDR3 sequences, roughly 18% of which appear only once. The sequenced material came from blood, either unsorted or a sorted T cell fraction (not recorded which). The receptors come from a human donor who was either an allogeneic HSCT recipient or a stem cell or donor lymphocyte infusion donor (not recorded which). It is not recorded whose cells these are; they may come from a transplant donor.

In this sample, this clonotype turned up many times. The rearrangement uses TRBV5-1 and TRBJ1-2; the D is unclear. CDR3 size: 15 residues. Trimming stripped 3 bases from V and 4 bases from J, with 16 bases between. Germline V gene lookup returns CDR1 SGHRS and CDR2 YFSETQ. The DNA of the CDR3 is TGCGCCAGCAGCTCGACTAACCCAACTGTCTATGGCTACACCTTC. Its protein is CASSSTNPTVYGYTF.

The chain carries TRBV5-1 and TRBJ1-2; no clear D gene. The CDR3 covers 13 residues. Per the germline V gene, CDR1 is SGHRS and CDR2 is YFSETQ. V shed 0 bases and J shed 6 bases, with 9 bases lying between them. This CDR3 is CASSLAFTDGYTF. The CDR3 DNA reads TGCGCCAGCAGCTTGGCCTTCACGGATGGCTACACCTTC.

The chain uses TRBV24-1 and TRBJ2-5; 7 bases fit TRBD1. CDR3 length: 15 amino acids. CDR1 and CDR2 from the germline V gene are KGHDR and SFDVKD. V lost 4 bases to trimming and J lost 1 base; unmatched junction nucleotides: 5. CDR3 in amino acids: CATSEKRDSQETQYF. CDR3 in DNA: TGTGCCACCAGTGAAAAGAGGGACAGCCAAGAGACCCAGTACTTC.

This clonotype has ten or more counts. This chain links TRBV12-3 or TRBV12-4 with TRBJ1-1; the D gene is possibly TRBD1 (6 bases). CDR3 length: 14 amino acids. The germline V and J ends were trimmed by 8 bases and 4 bases, with 17 bases remaining between them. The CDR3 bases are TGTGCCAGCGGAAACAGGGTAAGGGGCACTGAAGCTTTCTTT. Translated, it gives CASGNRVRGTEAFF.

This clonotype appeared many times. The chain couples TRBV12-3 or TRBV12-4 to TRBJ1-3, with TRBD1 matching 9 bases. The CDR3 contains 14 residues. Unmatched junction bases numbered 3, after V lost 5 bases and J lost 4 bases. For the CDR3, the DNA is TGTGCCAGCAGTACGGACAGGGGAGGAAACACCATATATTTT. Translated: CASSTDRGGNTIYF.

This clonotype has only a few counts. The gene calls are TRBV7-8 and TRBJ2-1, with 7 bases matching TRBD2. This CDR3 has 15 residues. V lost 2 bases and J lost 7; bases outside the gene matches: 8. The germline V gene has CDR1 SGHVS and CDR2 FQNEAQ. In DNA form, the CDR3 reads TGTGCCAGCAGCTTATTCCAGCGGGGAGGGAATGAGCAGTTCTTC. This sequence encodes CASSLFQRGGNEQFF. The full variable domain, rest sourced from reference TRBV7-8 and TRBJ2-1, is GAGVSQSPRYKVAKRGQDVALRCDPISGHVSLFWYQQALGQGPEFLTYFQNEAQLDKSGLPSDRFFAERPEGSVSTLKIQRTQQEDSAVYLCASSLFQRGGNEQFFGPGTRLTVL.

This clonotype showed up just a few times. The V and J genes are TRBV5-5 and TRBJ2-7; 7 nucleotides match TRBD1. CDR1 and CDR2 from the germline V gene are SGHKS and YYEKEE (reference sequence). The CDR3 runs to 16 residues. Trimming at V came to 2 bases and at J to 2 bases, leaving 10 bases not matched to a gene. The CDR3 DNA follows: TGTGCCAGCAGCTTCCGGACAGGTAAACTAGCCTACGAGCAGTACTTC. This codes for CASSFRTGKLAYEQYF. Drawing the rest from reference TRBV5-5 and TRBJ2-7, the complete variable domain is DAGVTQSPTHLIKTRGQQVTLRCSPISGHKSVSWYQQVLGQGPQFIFQYYEKEERGRGNFPDRFSARQFPNYSSELNVNALLLGDSALYLCASSFRTGKLAYEQYFGPGTRLTVT.

A few counts support this clonotype. The chain carries TRBV29-1 and TRBJ1-4; perhaps TRBD1 as D (5 bases). CDR3 length: 13 amino acids. From germline, CDR1 is SQVTM and CDR2 ANQGSEA. V lost 7 bases to trimming and J lost 5 bases, with 14 bases between them. The CDR3 sequence: CSGADSANEKLFF. CDR3 bases: TGCAGCGGGGCTGACAGCGCGAATGAAAAACTGTTTTTT.

This rearrangement joins TRBV24-1 to TRBJ2-7; a possible D gene is TRBD2 (5 bases). V was pared by 4 bases and J by 3 bases, with 15 bases between. Germline CDR1 KGHDR, CDR2 SFDVKD. The CDR3 loop spans 15 amino acids. The CDR3 nucleotides read TGTGCCACCAGTGACGTAGCCGGAGGCCTCTACGAGCAGTACTTC. Translation gives CATSDVAGGLYEQYF.

This clonotype has a handful of counts. The chain recombines TRBV24-1 with TRBJ1-3; 8 bases match TRBD1. Germline assignment: CDR1 KGHDR and CDR2 SFDVKD. V shed 3 bases and J 2 bases; nucleotides not matched to a gene: 5. The length of the CDR3 is 16 residues. The DNA for the CDR3 is TGTGCCACCAGTGATCCGACAGGGGAGGCTGGAAACACCATATATTTT. Amino acid sequence: CATSDPTGEAGNTIYF.

The chain couples TRBV7-6 to TRBJ2-5, with D perhaps TRBD2 (5 bases). Germline V gene data show CDR1 as SGHVS and CDR2 as FNYEAQ. The CDR3 runs to 15 residues. V was shortened by 3 bases and J by 1 base, with 12 bases between the two germline ends. The CDR3 nucleotides are TGTGCCAGCAGCTTGGGTCGGGGTTTCCAAGAGACCCAGTACTTC. Translation gives CASSLGRGFQETQYF.

V and J are TRBV5-1 and TRBJ2-2; 11 bases agree with TRBD2. The V and J ends lost 1 base and 1 base, in that order; junction bases with no gene match: 3. The CDR3 contains 17 residues. In germline, CDR1 is SGHRS, CDR2 YFSETQ. For the CDR3, the DNA is TGCGCCAGCAGCTTGCCTAGCGGGAGGCTGAACACCGGGGAGCTGTTTTTT. Translated: CASSLPSGRLNTGELFF. The whole variable domain, filled in from reference TRBV5-1 and TRBJ2-2, reads KAGVTQTPRYLIKTRGQQVTLSCSPISGHRSVSWYQQTPGQGLQFLFEYFSETQRNKGNFPGRFSGRQFSNSRSEMNVSTLELGDSALYLCASSLPSGRLNTGELFFGEGSRLTVL.

V and J are TRBV6-1 and TRBJ1-3; TRBD1 is a possible D gene (5 bases). From germline, CDR1 is MNHNS and CDR2 SASEGT. V lost 3 bases and J 2 bases, leaving 14 bases between the germline ends. This CDR3 is built from 16 residues. CDR3 protein: CASSDPGRGTGNTIYF. In DNA form, the CDR3 reads TGTGCCAGCAGTGATCCGGGACGGGGCACTGGAAACACCATATATTTT.

The CDR3 DNA follows: TGTGCCAGCAGCCCAAGGGCAGGGTTGAGGCCTGGGGCCAACGTCCTGACTTTC. As protein: CASSPRAGLRPGANVLTF. The V gene is TRBV11-1, the J gene TRBJ2-6; perhaps TRBD1 as D (5 bases). The CDR3 is 18 amino acids. The V and J ends lost 5 bases and 2 bases respectively, with 19 bases between them. The germline V gene has CDR1 SGHAT and CDR2 FQDESV (reference sequence).

This clonotype appeared a few times. The genes are TRBV25-1 and TRBJ2-2; 7 bases match TRBD2. V gave up 4 bases and J gave up 0 bases; unmatched junction bases: 5. The V gene's germline CDR1 is MGHDK and CDR2 SYGVNS. CDR3 length equals 16 residues. Here the CDR3 DNA reads TGTGCCAGCAGTGTGATAGCGGGTGCGAACACCGGGGAGCTGTTTTTT. Its translation is CASSVIAGANTGELFF.

This clonotype has a count of ten or more. The chain is built from TRBV4-1 and TRBJ2-7; 14 bases agree with TRBD2. Trimming removed 6 bases from V and 2 bases from J; junction bases left unmatched: 0. This CDR3 has 14 residues. CDR1 and CDR2 (germline): MGHRA, YSYEKL. The CDR3 region is CASRGLAGAYEQYF. DNA of the CDR3: TGCGCCAGCAGGGGACTAGCGGGGGCCTACGAGCAGTACTTC.

This clonotype occurred a few times. The chain recombines TRBV9 with TRBJ1-5; D is ambiguous. V was trimmed by 0 bases and J by 4 bases, leaving 5 bases between them. Germline CDR1 is SGDLS and CDR2 is YYNGEE. This CDR3 has 13 residues. The CDR3 is CASSVGQNQPQHF. As DNA, the CDR3 is TGTGCCAGCAGCGTAGGGCAGAATCAGCCCCAGCATTTT.

V gene TRBV7-2 combines with J gene TRBJ1-3; TRBD1 matches 7 bases. The CDR3 contains 15 residues. Germline trimming cut 2 bases from V and 3 bases from J; bases unmatched to any gene: 4. Per the germline V gene, CDR1 is SGHTA and CDR2 is FQGNSA. The CDR3 sequence: CASSLIGGGGNTIYF. The CDR3 region has the DNA TGTGCCAGCAGCTTAATAGGGGGCGGTGGAAACACCATATATTTT. Complete variable domain (other parts from reference TRBV7-2 and TRBJ1-3): GAGVSQSPSNKVTEKGKDVELRCDPISGHTALYWYRQSLGQGLEFLIYFQGNSAPDKSGLPSDRFSAERTGGSVSTLTIQRTQQEDSAVYLCASSLIGGGGNTIYFGEGSWLTVV.

This clonotype came up a few times. V and J are TRBV4-2 and TRBJ2-7, with D possibly being TRBD1 or TRBD2 (5 bases each). CDR1 and CDR2 (germline): LGHNA, YNFKEQ. Trimming shortened V by 1 base and J by 4 bases, and 14 bases separated the two germline ends. There are 15 residues in the CDR3. This CDR3 reads CASSQGEGPGYEQYF. The DNA for the CDR3 is TGTGCCAGCAGCCAAGGCGAGGGGCCAGGTTACGAGCAGTACTTC.

The gene calls are TRBV12-3 or TRBV12-4 and TRBJ2-1; 8 bases map to TRBD1. Trimming cost V 3 bases and J 1 base; bases outside gene matches: 8. CDR3 length: 17 amino acids. Here the CDR3 DNA reads TGTGCCAGCAGTTTCTCAACCGGGACAGGTTCCTACAATGAGCAGTTCTTC. Its translation is CASSFSTGTGSYNEQFF.

This chain uses TRBV19 with TRBJ1-2; unclear D gene. Germline lookup yields CDR1 LNHDA and CDR2 SQIVND (reference sequence). Trimming shortened V by 3 bases and J by 3 bases, and 11 bases separated the two germline ends. The CDR3 is 14 amino acids. The CDR3 sequence: CASSIGAGYYGYTF. CDR3 DNA sequence: TGTGCCAGTAGTATCGGTGCGGGGTACTATGGCTACACCTTC.

With respect to this clonotype: This may be a read error, as it is one base from a much larger clone. This chain connects TRBV11-2 to TRBJ2-7; D is perhaps TRBD2 (6 bases). The CDR3 covers 13 residues. V lost 1 base and J 3 bases, leaving 7 bases between the germline ends. Germline-derived CDR1 and CDR2 are SGHAT and FQNNGV. The DNA of the CDR3 is TGTGCCAGCAGCTTAGGGGACTTCTACGAGCAGTACTTC. Translation: CASSLGDFYEQYF.

The chain's CDR3 is CASSLGRGLVPKSTDTQYF. Written as DNA, the CDR3 is TGTGCCAGCAGCTTAGGCCGCGGTTTAGTACCCAAAAGCACAGATACGCAGTATTTT. This sequence joins TRBV7-8 and TRBJ2-3; D gene ambiguous. Trimming removed 1 base from V and 0 bases from J, with 20 bases in between. Germline V lookup: CDR1 SGHVS, CDR2 FQNEAQ. CDR3 length: 19 residues.